This T cell receptor (beta chain) is drawn from a study of shared clonotypes between healthy human individuals. Repertoires were generated with immunoSEQ multiplex PCR, while TCRdb's copy carries only in-frame clones and drops some. The table includes approximately 1,000,000 clones, more than 75% detected once. A CD45RA+ naive subset and a CD45RA-negative memory subset were split from CD4+ cells. As for this clone: This sample also contains other DNA sequences that code for the same CDR3.

CDR1 and CDR2 (germline): MDHEN, SYDVKM. The CDR3 sequence is 11 residues long. The V gene lost 2 bases and the J gene lost 5 bases, with 1 base spanning the gap. The receptor comes from a man aged 18 to 29 in good health. Some clones in this sample may be carry-over from other donors' samples. This chain uses TRBV28 with TRBJ1-3; no definite D call. Input material: memory CD4+ T cells from PBMCs. Documented subset: CD45RA-negative fraction. Here the CDR3 DNA reads TGTGCCAGCAGTTTACGAAACACCATATATTTT. It specifies CASSLRNTIYF.